The clone carrying this TCR beta chain appeared a few times. Its cognate antigen is unknown. Every TCR beta cDNA library bore unique molecular identifiers. There were roughly 0.95 to 10 million T cells, and 510,000 or so cDNA molecules came from them. TCRdb analysed the PCR reads with MiXCR anew, one entry per CDR3 protein. The data hold hundreds of thousands of distinct CDR3 sequences, with roughly 27% observed a single time. The source of the sample is a study of post-analysis software for immune sequencing data. Study overall: Some patients lacked subtype; others had relapsing-remitting, secondary progressive or progressive-relapsing disease.

Whole-study results and caveats: TRBV segments more frequent in patients than in controls numbered five and included TRBV5-6, TRBV5-1 and TRBV20-1. F measure clustering grouped samples strongly by preparation batch. Multiple sclerosis patients showed significantly lower normalized Chao1 diversity than controls did.

V gave up 4 bases and J gave up 9 bases; unmatched junction bases: 6. Germline CDR1 MRHNA, CDR2 SNTAGT. The CDR3 totals 13 residues. This sequence joins TRBV6-4 and TRBJ2-1; 7 bases line up with TRBD2. This TCR was recovered from a girl between 5 and 17 years old with multiple sclerosis. The sequenced sample consisted of blood. The CDR3 sequence is CASSVVAGVEQFF. The CDR3 DNA is TGTGCCAGCAGTGTTGTGGCGGGAGTTGAGCAGTTCTTC.